This T cell receptor (beta chain) was recorded in a study of shared clonotypes between healthy human individuals. The data were produced by immunoSEQ multiplex PCR, yet TCRdb's version contains in-frame clones alone and is incomplete. The data show 450,000 to 500,000 clones, with 70% to 80% seen just once and about an eighth held by the top ten. V was cut by 6 bases and J by 0 bases, with 11 bases left in between. The CDR3 is made up of 14 amino acids. CDR1 MDHEN and CDR2 SYDVKM come from the germline V gene. The clonotype comes from a woman aged 40 to 49 in good health. Some clones in this sample may be carry-over from other donors' samples. Sequencing used PBMCs. The V call is TRBV28, the J call TRBJ2-5, with D possibly being TRBD1 (6 bases). The CDR3 reads CASSATGNQETQYF. The CDR3 nucleotides read TGTGCCAGCAGCGCCACAGGGAACCAAGAGACCCAGTACTTC.